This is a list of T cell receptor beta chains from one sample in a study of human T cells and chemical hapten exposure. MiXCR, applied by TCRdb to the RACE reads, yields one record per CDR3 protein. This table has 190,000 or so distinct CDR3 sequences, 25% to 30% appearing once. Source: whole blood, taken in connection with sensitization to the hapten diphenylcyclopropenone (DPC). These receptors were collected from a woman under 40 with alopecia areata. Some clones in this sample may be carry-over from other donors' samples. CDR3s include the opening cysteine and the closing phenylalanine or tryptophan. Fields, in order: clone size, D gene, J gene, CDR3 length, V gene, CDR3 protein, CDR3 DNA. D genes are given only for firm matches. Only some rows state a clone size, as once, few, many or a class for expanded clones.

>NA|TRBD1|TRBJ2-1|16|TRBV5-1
CASSLGGQGALNEQFF
TGCGCCAGCAGCTTGGGGGGACAGGGGGCCCTCAATGAGCAGTTCTTC
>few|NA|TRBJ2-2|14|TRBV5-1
CASSSGLATGELFF
TGCGCCAGCAGCTCGGGACTCGCCACCGGGGAGCTGTTTTTT
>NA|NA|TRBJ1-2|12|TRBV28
CASSLSYYGYTF
TGTGCCAGCAGTTTATCGTATTATGGCTACACCTTC
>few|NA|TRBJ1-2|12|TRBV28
CASSSTGYGYTF
TGTGCCAGCAGTTCTACAGGCTATGGCTACACCTTC
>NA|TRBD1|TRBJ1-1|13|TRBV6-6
CATRTGTATEAFF
TGTGCCACCAGGACAGGGACCGCGACTGAAGCTTTCTTT
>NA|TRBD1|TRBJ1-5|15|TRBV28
CASSKQTGGWVTQHF
TGTGCCAGCAGCAAGCAGACAGGGGGCTGGGTAACCCAGCATTTT
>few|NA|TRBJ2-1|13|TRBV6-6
CASESSPYNEQFF
TGTGCCAGCGAATCCTCTCCCTACAATGAGCAGTTCTTC
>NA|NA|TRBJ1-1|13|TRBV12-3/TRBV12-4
CASSPISNSEAFF
TGTGCCAGCAGCCCTATTTCCAACAGTGAAGCTTTCTTT
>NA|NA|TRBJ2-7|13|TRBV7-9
CASSLGSGNEQYF
TGTGCCAGCAGCTTAGGTTCAGGAAACGAGCAGTACTTC
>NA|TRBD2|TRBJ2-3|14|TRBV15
CATSRRAGEDTQYF
TGTGCCACCAGCAGACGAGCGGGAGAAGATACGCAGTATTTT
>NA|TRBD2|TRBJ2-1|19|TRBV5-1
CASSMSGTSGLLRYNEQFF
TGCGCCAGCAGCATGTCCGGGACTAGCGGATTACTACGGTACAATGAGCAGTTCTTC
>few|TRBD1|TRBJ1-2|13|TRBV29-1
CSVEDRTGYGYTF
TGCAGCGTTGAAGATCGGACAGGCTATGGCTACACCTTC
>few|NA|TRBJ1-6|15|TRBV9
CASSVADSYNSPLHF
TGTGCCAGCAGCGTAGCGGACAGTTATAATTCACCCCTCCACTTT
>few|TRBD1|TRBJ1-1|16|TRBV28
CASSKTRTGRRTEAFF
TGTGCCAGCAGTAAAACAAGGACAGGGAGAAGGACTGAAGCTTTCTTT
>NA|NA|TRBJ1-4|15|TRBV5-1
CASSLEPARIEKLFF
TGCGCCAGCAGCTTGGAGCCAGCCCGAATTGAAAAACTGTTTTTT
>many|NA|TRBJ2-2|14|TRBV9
CASSLGQYTGELFF
TGTGCCAGCAGCTTAGGACAGTACACCGGGGAGCTGTTTTTT
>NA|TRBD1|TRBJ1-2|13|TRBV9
CASSGDRVEGYTF
TGTGCCAGCAGTGGTGACAGGGTTGAAGGCTACACCTTC
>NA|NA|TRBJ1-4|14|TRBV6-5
CASSYRGEYEKLFF
TGTGCCAGCAGTTACAGGGGGGAATACGAAAAACTGTTTTTT
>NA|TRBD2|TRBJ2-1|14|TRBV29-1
CSVKRGQSYNEQFF
TGCAGCGTCAAGCGGGGGCAATCCTACAATGAGCAGTTCTTC
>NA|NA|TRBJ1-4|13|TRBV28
CASKWGGPGKLFF
TGTGCCAGCAAGTGGGGGGGGCCGGGAAAACTGTTTTTT
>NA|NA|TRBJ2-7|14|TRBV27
CASSPQVFVYEQYF
TGTGCCAGCAGTCCCCAGGTTTTTGTTTACGAGCAGTACTTC
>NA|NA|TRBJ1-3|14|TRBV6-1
CASSGLAAGNTIYF
TGTGCCAGCAGTGGCCTAGCGGCTGGAAACACCATATATTTT
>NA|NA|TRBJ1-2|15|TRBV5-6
CASSLATHTNYGYTF
TGTGCCAGCAGCTTGGCGACACACACTAACTATGGCTACACCTTC
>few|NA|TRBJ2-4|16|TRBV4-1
CASSQDGRGTKNIQYF
TGCGCCAGCAGCCAAGACGGAAGGGGAACCAAAAACATTCAGTACTTC
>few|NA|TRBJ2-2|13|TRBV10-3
CAISDAPTGELFF
TGTGCCATCAGTGATGCTCCCACCGGGGAGCTGTTTTTT
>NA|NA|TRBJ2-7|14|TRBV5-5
CASSPDLTTYEQYF
TGTGCCAGCAGCCCCGATCTGACAACCTACGAGCAGTACTTC
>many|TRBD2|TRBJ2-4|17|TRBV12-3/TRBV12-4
CASSFVGLAGVSNIQYF
TGTGCCAGCAGTTTCGTGGGGCTAGCGGGAGTGTCAAACATTCAGTACTTC
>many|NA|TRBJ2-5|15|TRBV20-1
CSARGLTGATETQYF
TGCAGTGCTAGGGGACTCACAGGAGCCACCGAGACCCAGTACTTC
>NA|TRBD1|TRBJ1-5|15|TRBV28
CASSFSGQVNQPQHF
TGTGCCAGCAGTTTTAGCGGACAGGTAAATCAGCCCCAGCATTTT
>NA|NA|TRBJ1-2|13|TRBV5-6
CASSLESRYGYTF
TGTGCCAGCAGCTTAGAATCTCGGTATGGCTACACCTTC
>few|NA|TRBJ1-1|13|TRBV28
CASTSPRNTEAFF
TGTGCCAGCACCTCTCCACGAAACACTGAAGCTTTCTTT
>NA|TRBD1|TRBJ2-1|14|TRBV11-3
CASSLAGGSNEQFF
TGTGCCAGCAGCTTAGCAGGGGGATCCAATGAGCAGTTCTTC
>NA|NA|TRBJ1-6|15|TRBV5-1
CASSWMGPWDSPLHF
TGCGCCAGCAGCTGGATGGGTCCTTGGGATTCACCCCTCCACTTT
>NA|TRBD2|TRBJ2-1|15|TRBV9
CVSSVRGDWYNEQFF
TGTGTCAGCAGCGTACGGGGGGACTGGTACAATGAGCAGTTCTTC
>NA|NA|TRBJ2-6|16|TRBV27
CASSLGQFPGANVLTF
TGTGCCAGCAGTTTAGGACAGTTTCCCGGGGCCAACGTCCTGACTTTC
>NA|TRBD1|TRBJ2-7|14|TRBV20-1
CSAPITGQPSEQYF
TGCAGTGCACCCATTACGGGACAGCCCAGCGAGCAGTACTTC
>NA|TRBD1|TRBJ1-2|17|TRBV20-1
CSAPTSTGGVVNYGYTF
TGCAGTGCCCCGACTTCGACAGGGGGAGTGGTAAACTATGGCTACACCTTC
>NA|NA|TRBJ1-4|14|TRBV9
CASSRTAGYEKLFF
TGTGCCAGCAGCCGGACAGCTGGTTATGAAAAACTGTTTTTT
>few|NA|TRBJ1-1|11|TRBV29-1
CSVGSPGEAFF
TGCAGCGTAGGGTCCCCCGGAGAAGCTTTCTTT
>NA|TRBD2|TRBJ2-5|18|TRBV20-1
CSASGGTSGNFWGETQYF
TGCAGTGCTTCGGGTGGGACTAGCGGGAATTTCTGGGGAGAGACCCAGTACTTC
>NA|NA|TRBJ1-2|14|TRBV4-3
CASSQESGLGGYTF
TGCGCCAGCAGCCAAGAGTCGGGACTCGGTGGCTACACCTTC
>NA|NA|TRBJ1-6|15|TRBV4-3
CASSQVPGPYSPLHF
TGCGCCAGCAGCCAAGTCCCGGGCCCCTATTCACCCCTCCACTTT
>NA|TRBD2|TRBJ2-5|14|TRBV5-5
CASSFVAGGGTQYF
TGTGCCAGCAGCTTCGTTGCGGGGGGGGGGACCCAGTACTTC
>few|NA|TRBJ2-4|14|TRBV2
CASSRPTSQGLQYF
TGTGCCAGCAGTCGCCCCACCTCCCAGGGGCTGCAGTACTTC
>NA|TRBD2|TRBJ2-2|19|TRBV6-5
CASSPLLAGGFANTGELFF
TGTGCCAGCAGTCCCCTTCTAGCGGGGGGGTTCGCGAACACCGGGGAGCTGTTTTTT
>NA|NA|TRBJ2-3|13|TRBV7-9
CASSLGGIDTQYF
TGTGCCAGCAGCTTAGGCGGAATAGATACGCAGTATTTT
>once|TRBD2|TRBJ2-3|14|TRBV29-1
CSGRTSVVGDTQYF
TGCAGCGGGAGGACTAGTGTAGTTGGGGATACGCAGTATTTT
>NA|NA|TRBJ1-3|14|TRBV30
CAWSWGSSGNTIYF
TGTGCCTGGAGTTGGGGCTCCTCTGGAAACACCATATATTTT
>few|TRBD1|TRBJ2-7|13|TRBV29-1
CSAKQGAVYEQYF
TGCAGCGCCAAACAGGGGGCGGTCTACGAGCAGTACTTC
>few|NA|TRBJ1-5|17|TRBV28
CASSFFRGSSRDQPQHF
TGTGCCAGCAGTTTTTTCAGGGGATCATCGAGGGATCAGCCCCAGCATTTT
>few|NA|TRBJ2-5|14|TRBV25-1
CASRGREYQETQYF
TGTGCCAGCAGGGGCAGGGAATATCAAGAGACCCAGTACTTC
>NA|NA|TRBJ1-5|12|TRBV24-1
CATSEGGQPQHF
TGTGCCACCAGCGAGGGGGGTCAGCCCCAGCATTTT
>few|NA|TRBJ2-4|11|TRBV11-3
CASSTKNIQYF
TGTGCCAGCAGCACCAAAAACATTCAGTACTTC
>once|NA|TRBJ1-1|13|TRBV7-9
CAGGTEMNTEAFF
TGTGCCGGAGGGACGGAGATGAACACTGAAGCTTTCTTT
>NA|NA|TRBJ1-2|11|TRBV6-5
CASSYGNGYTF
TGTGCCAGCAGTTACGGGAATGGCTACACCTTC
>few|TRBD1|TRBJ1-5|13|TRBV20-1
CSAGTGVDQPQHF
TGCAGTGCGGGGACAGGTGTGGACCAGCCCCAGCATTTT
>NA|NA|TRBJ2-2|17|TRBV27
CASSLYGVGIDTGELFF
TGTGCCAGCAGTTTATACGGGGTGGGGATCGACACCGGGGAGCTGTTTTTT
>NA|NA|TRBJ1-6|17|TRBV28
CASSSRTASSYNSPLHF
TGTGCCAGCAGTTCCAGGACAGCCAGCTCCTATAATTCACCCCTCCACTTT
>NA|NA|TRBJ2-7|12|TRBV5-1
CASSGEFYEQYF
TGCGCCAGCAGCGGGGAGTTCTACGAGCAGTACTTC